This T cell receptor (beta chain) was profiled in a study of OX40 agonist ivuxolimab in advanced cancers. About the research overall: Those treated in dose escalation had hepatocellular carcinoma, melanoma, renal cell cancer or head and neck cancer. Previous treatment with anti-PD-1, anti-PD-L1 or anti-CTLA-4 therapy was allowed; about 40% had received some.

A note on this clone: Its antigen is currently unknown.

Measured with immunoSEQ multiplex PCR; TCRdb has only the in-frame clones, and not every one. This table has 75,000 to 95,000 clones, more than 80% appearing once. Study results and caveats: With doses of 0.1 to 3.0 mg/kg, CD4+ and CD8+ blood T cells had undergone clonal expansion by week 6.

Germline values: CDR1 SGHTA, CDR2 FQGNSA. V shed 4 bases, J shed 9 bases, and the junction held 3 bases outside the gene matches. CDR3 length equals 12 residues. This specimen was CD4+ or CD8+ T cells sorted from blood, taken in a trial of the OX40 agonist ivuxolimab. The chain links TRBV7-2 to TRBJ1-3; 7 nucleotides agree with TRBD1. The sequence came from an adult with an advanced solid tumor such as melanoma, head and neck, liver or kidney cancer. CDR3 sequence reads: CASSSQGFTIYF. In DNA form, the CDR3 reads TGTGCCAGCAGCTCACAGGGGTTCACCATATATTTT.